The 27 T cell receptor beta chains below come from one sample, sequenced in a study of post-analysis software for immune sequencing data. Findings of the study overall: Patients carried four or five TRBV segments more frequently than controls did, and TRBV5-6, TRBV5-1 and TRBV20-1 were among them.

Their target antigens are unknown. TCR beta libraries were prepared from cDNA with unique molecular identifiers. Each CDR3 protein is one row after TCRdb ran MiXCR on the PCR reads. The table has about 820,000 distinct CDR3 sequences, 53% seen once. The material sequenced was blood. The origin of the receptors is a girl between 5 and 17 years old with multiple sclerosis.

The CDR3 spells CASNRVTQETQYF. The CDR3 DNA sequence: TGTGCCAGCAACAGGGTAACCCAAGAGACCCAGTACTTC. The rearrangement uses TRBV2 and TRBJ2-5; D might be TRBD1 (6 bases). This CDR3 has 13 residues. In germline, CDR1 is SNHLY, CDR2 FYNNEI. V lost 7 bases, J lost 1 base, and 10 bases lay in between. The full variable domain, its missing parts supplied by reference TRBV2 and TRBJ2-5, is EPEVTQTPSHQVTQMGQEVILRCVPISNHLYFYWYRQILGQKVEFLVSFYNNEISEKSEIFDDQFSVERPDGSNFTLKIRSTKLEDSAMYFCASNRVTQETQYFGPGTRLLVL.

The chain carries TRBV11-2 and TRBJ2-7; D gene uncertain. V shed 6 bases and J shed 0 bases, with 9 bases lying between them. Germline CDR1 is SGHAT and CDR2 is FQNNGV. There are 13 residues in the CDR3. DNA of the CDR3: TGTGCCAGCAGTCCAAGTTTCTCCTACGAGCAGTACTTC. Protein sequence: CASSPSFSYEQYF.

The sample holds a few counts of this clonotype. V gene TRBV20-1 combines with J gene TRBJ2-7, with 8 bases aligning to TRBD1. The germline V gene encodes CDR1 DFQATT and CDR2 SNEGSKA (reference sequence). This CDR3 is 14 amino acids long. V was pared by 0 bases and J by 2 bases, with 3 bases of the junction left unmatched. CDR3 sequence: CSARELQGAYEQYF. CDR3 DNA sequence: TGCAGTGCTAGAGAATTACAGGGGGCCTACGAGCAGTACTTC.

The sample holds a few counts of this clonotype. J is TRBJ2-1 and V is TRBV5-1; 9 nucleotides line up with TRBD1. The germline gives CDR1 SGHRS, CDR2 YFSETQ. CDR3 length: 17 residues. Unmatched junction bases numbered 12, after V lost 2 bases and J lost 6 bases. The CDR3 region is CASSLNPGQGLGNEQFF. CDR3 coding DNA: TGCGCCAGCAGCTTAAATCCGGGACAGGGTTTAGGCAATGAGCAGTTCTTC.

The gene calls are TRBV20-1 and TRBJ2-3; 8 bases match TRBD1. With V trimmed by 6 bases and J by 5 bases, 16 bases remained unmatched. Germline CDR1 reads DFQATT; CDR2 reads SNEGSKA (reference sequence). This CDR3 comprises 16 residues. This CDR3 reads CSAQSGQGFMGDTQYF. The CDR3 DNA reads TGCAGTGCCCAGAGCGGACAGGGCTTTATGGGAGATACGCAGTATTTT.

This clonotype came up once. The rearrangement uses TRBV7-2 and TRBJ2-1; D may be TRBD2 (7 bases). Per germline, CDR1 SGHTA and CDR2 FQGNSA. Trimming left V 5 bases short and J 1 base short, with 18 bases between. The CDR3 has 17 amino acids. Written as DNA, the CDR3 is TGTGCCAGCAGCCTGTATTGGGGGGGCTTTTCCTACAATGAGCAGTTCTTC. Its translation: CASSLYWGGFSYNEQFF.

This chain joins TRBV12-3 or TRBV12-4 and TRBJ2-3; D not resolved. This CDR3 has 11 residues. V was shortened by 5 bases and J by 4 bases, with 4 bases between the two germline ends. CDR3 region: CASSGPDTQYF. The CDR3 DNA reads TGTGCCAGCAGTGGACCAGATACGCAGTATTTT.

There are a few counts of this clonotype. The J gene is TRBJ1-2, the V gene TRBV6-1; D uncertain. With 2 bases removed from V and 2 bases from J, the gap between germline ends came to 15 bases. The CDR3 runs to 16 residues. CDR1 and CDR2 (germline): MNHNS, SASEGT. CDR3 loop: CASSEILDSPNYGYTF. CDR3 nucleotide sequence: TGTGCCAGCAGTGAAATTTTGGATTCCCCGAACTATGGCTACACCTTC.

The rearrangement joins TRBV2 to TRBJ2-7; 9 bases line up with TRBD1. The CDR3 sequence is 14 residues long. Germline values: CDR1 SNHLY, CDR2 FYNNEI. Trimming at V came to 5 bases and at J to 2 bases, leaving 4 bases not matched to a gene. CDR3 sequence reads: CASSRTGAAYEQYF. The CDR3 DNA reads as TGTGCCAGCAGTAGGACAGGGGCGGCCTACGAGCAGTACTTC.

The chain is built from TRBV10-3 and TRBJ2-3, with TRBD2 matching over 8 bases. Germline V gene lookup returns CDR1 ENHRY and CDR2 SYGVKD. The trim removed 6 bases at V and 0 bases at J, leaving 8 bases unmatched. The CDR3 is 16 residues long. Written as DNA, the CDR3 is TGTGCCATCAGCCAGCTTAGCGGGGCCAGCACAGATACGCAGTATTTT. Its protein product is CAISQLSGASTDTQYF.

This clonotype was seen more than once but under ten times. The genes are TRBV29-1 and TRBJ2-1; no firm D call. Germline V gene data show CDR1 as SQVTM and CDR2 as ANQGSEA. This CDR3 has 18 residues. Deletions cut 5 bases from V and 9 bases from J, with 32 bases between. This chain's CDR3 is CSVTKPGSLREWSSEQFF. CDR3 nucleotides: TGCAGCGTTACGAAGCCGGGCTCCCTAAGGGAATGGAGCAGTGAGCAGTTCTTC.

V is TRBV7-9 and J is TRBJ2-7; TRBD2 matches at 12 bases. The CDR3 is 13 amino acids. The trim removed 10 bases at V and 6 bases at J, leaving 7 bases unmatched. CDR1 and CDR2 from the germline V gene are SEHNR and FQNEAQ (reference sequence). The CDR3 here is CATRTSGDREQYF. DNA of the CDR3: TGTGCCACCCGGACTAGCGGGGATCGCGAGCAGTACTTC.

This sequence joins TRBV11-2 and TRBJ2-1; 8 positions agree with TRBD2. The CDR3 runs to 14 residues. Per the germline V gene, CDR1 is SGHAT and CDR2 is FQNNGV. Trimming removed 1 base from V and 10 bases from J; junction bases left unmatched: 6. In DNA, the CDR3 is TGTGCCAGCAGCTTAGCGGCGGGAGGCAGGGAGCAGTTCTTC. Its translation: CASSLAAGGREQFF.

The chain employs TRBV9 and TRBJ2-5, with D perhaps matching TRBD1 or TRBD2 (5 bases each). Germline lookup yields CDR1 SGDLS and CDR2 YYNGEE. The CDR3 totals 15 residues. V was pared by 5 bases and J by 6 bases, with 20 bases between. The CDR3 nucleotides are TGTGCCAGCAGATCTCTCCCCCTCGGGGCTCAGACCCAGTACTTC. Its protein is CASRSLPLGAQTQYF.

V is TRBV7-2 and J is TRBJ1-5; a weak D match, TRBD1 (6 bases). The V end was cut by 1 base, the J end by 9 bases, with 16 bases between. The CDR3 has 15 residues. Germline values: CDR1 SGHTA, CDR2 FQGNSA. The CDR3 protein is CASSLEGGQSLPQHF. As DNA, the CDR3 is TGTGCCAGCAGCTTAGAAGGGGGTCAGTCTTTGCCCCAGCATTTT.

J is TRBJ2-1 and V is TRBV7-8; possible D gene TRBD2, 5 bases. The CDR3 consists of 15 residues. Germline CDR1 SGHVS, CDR2 FQNEAQ. Trimming removed 2 bases at V and 5 bases at J, with 13 bases between. The CDR3 loop reads CASSLSLRLNNEQFF. CDR3 bases: TGTGCCAGCAGCTTAAGCCTCCGACTAAACAATGAGCAGTTCTTC.

Only a few counts were recorded for this clonotype. V is TRBV6-5 and J is TRBJ2-2; 8 nucleotides line up with TRBD1. V was clipped by 0 bases and J by 4 bases; unmatched bases: 1. Germline CDR1 and CDR2: MNHEY and SVGAGI. The CDR3 totals 15 residues. As DNA, the CDR3 is TGTGCCAGCAGTTACTCGACAGGGGTCACCGGGGAGCTGTTTTTT. Residues: CASSYSTGVTGELFF.

V is TRBV10-3 and J is TRBJ2-7; tentatively, D is TRBD2 (6 bases). The end of the DNA aligns better with TRBJ2-5, so the J call may be wrong. The CDR3 runs to 13 residues. CDR1 and CDR2 from the germline V gene are ENHRY and SYGVKD. CDR3 region: CAITGDVQETQYF. The CDR3 DNA is TGTGCCATCACGGGGGACGTACAAGAGACCCAGTACTTC.

The rearrangement uses TRBV12-3 or TRBV12-4 and TRBJ2-2, with TRBD1 matching 7 bases. CDR3 length: 14 residues. After removal of 6 bases from V and 3 bases from J, the junction contained 4 bases not matched to a gene. The CDR3: CASSRDRHTGELFF. CDR3 DNA: TGTGCCAGCAGCCGGGACAGACACACCGGGGAGCTGTTTTTT.

J is TRBJ1-1 and V is TRBV6-6; possibly TRBD1 for D (5 bases). The length of the CDR3 is 13 residues. Trimming shortened V by 6 bases and J by 4 bases, and 12 bases separated the two germline ends. Germline CDR1 MNHNY, CDR2 SVGAGI (reference sequence). The CDR3, as DNA: TGTGCCAGCAGCCACGTGGGGGGCACTGAAGCTTTCTTT. Translating gives CASSHVGGTEAFF.

A few counts support this clonotype. The V call is TRBV5-1, the J call TRBJ2-5, with D possibly being TRBD1 (5 bases). Germline-derived CDR1 and CDR2 are SGHRS and YFSETQ. The CDR3 is 13 residues long. V was trimmed by 4 bases and J by 2 bases, leaving 9 bases between them. CDR3 residues: CASSTQVQETQYF. The CDR3 DNA sequence: TGCGCCAGCAGCACACAGGTGCAAGAGACCCAGTACTTC.

The gene calls are TRBV20-1 and TRBJ2-7; 9 bases are a match to TRBD1. The CDR3 runs to 13 residues. Per the germline V gene, CDR1 is DFQATT and CDR2 is SNEGSKA (reference sequence). V lost 6 bases, J lost 6 bases, and 9 bases stayed unmatched. DNA for the CDR3: TGCAGTGCGTCCCGGGACAGGGCGGGCGAGCAGTACTTC. It specifies CSASRDRAGEQYF.

This clonotype was seen ten or more times. CDR3 in DNA: TGCAGCGTTGAAGGACAGGGCTTTTACGAGCAGTACTTC. It encodes CSVEGQGFYEQYF. The chain has TRBV29-1 and TRBJ2-7; TRBD1 matches 7 bases. The CDR3 contains 13 residues. The trim removed 1 base at V and 4 bases at J, leaving 4 bases unmatched. The V gene's germline CDR1 is SQVTM and CDR2 ANQGSEA.

This sequence joins TRBV20-1 and TRBJ2-5, with 10 bases aligning to TRBD2. J was trimmed by 2 bases and V by 6 bases; bases with no gene match: 21. The CDR3 sequence is 19 residues long. Looked up from germline, CDR1 is DFQATT and CDR2 is SNEGSKA (reference sequence). The CDR3 protein is CSAPSRGPGTSERQETQYF. CDR3 nucleotides: TGCAGTGCGCCCTCCCGTGGGCCCGGGACTAGCGAGAGACAAGAGACCCAGTACTTC.

The chain has TRBV29-1 and TRBJ2-3, with 7 bases that match TRBD1. This CDR3 region has 13 residues. J lost 6 bases, V lost 4 bases, and 7 bases had no gene match. CDR1 and CDR2 (germline): SQVTM, ANQGSEA. Written as DNA, the CDR3 is TGCAGCGTTGTTGAGGGGGCTGGTGATACGCAGTATTTT. Protein: CSVVEGAGDTQYF.

This clonotype turned up a few times. The chain joins TRBV12-3 or TRBV12-4 to TRBJ2-7, with TRBD1 as a possible D gene (6 bases). This CDR3 is built from 14 residues. Deletions cut 2 bases from V and 7 bases from J, with 15 bases between. CDR3 residues: CASSLFGRGGEQYF. DNA of the CDR3: TGTGCCAGCAGTTTATTCGGCAGGGGCGGGGAGCAGTACTTC.

V is TRBV5-1 and J is TRBJ2-5; TRBD1 aligns across 9 bases. The CDR3 is 15 amino acids. Germline-derived CDR1 and CDR2 are SGHRS and YFSETQ. Trimming cost V 4 bases and J 2 bases; bases outside gene matches: 6. The CDR3 DNA sequence: TGCGCCAGCAGCGCACCGGGACAGGGACAAGAGACCCAGTACTTC. This sequence encodes CASSAPGQGQETQYF.